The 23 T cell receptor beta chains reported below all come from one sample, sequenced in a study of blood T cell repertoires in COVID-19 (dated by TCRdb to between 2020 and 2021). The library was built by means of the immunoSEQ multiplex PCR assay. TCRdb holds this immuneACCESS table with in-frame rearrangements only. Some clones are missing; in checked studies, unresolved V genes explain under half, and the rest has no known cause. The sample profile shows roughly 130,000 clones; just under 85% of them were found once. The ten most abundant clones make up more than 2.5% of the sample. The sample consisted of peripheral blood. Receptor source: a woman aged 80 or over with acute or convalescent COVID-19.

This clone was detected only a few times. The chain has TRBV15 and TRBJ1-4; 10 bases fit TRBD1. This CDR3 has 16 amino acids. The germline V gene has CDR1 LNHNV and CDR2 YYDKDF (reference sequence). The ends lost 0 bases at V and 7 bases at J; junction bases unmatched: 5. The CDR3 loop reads CATSRDAGQGSEKLFF. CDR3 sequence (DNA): TGTGCCACCAGCAGAGATGCGGGACAGGGGAGTGAAAAACTGTTTTTT.

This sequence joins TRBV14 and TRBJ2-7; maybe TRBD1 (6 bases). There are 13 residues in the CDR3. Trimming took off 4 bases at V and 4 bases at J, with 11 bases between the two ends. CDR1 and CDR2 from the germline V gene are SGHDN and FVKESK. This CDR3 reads CASSLDRLYEQYF. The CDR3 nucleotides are TGTGCCAGCAGCCTGGACAGACTATACGAGCAGTACTTC.

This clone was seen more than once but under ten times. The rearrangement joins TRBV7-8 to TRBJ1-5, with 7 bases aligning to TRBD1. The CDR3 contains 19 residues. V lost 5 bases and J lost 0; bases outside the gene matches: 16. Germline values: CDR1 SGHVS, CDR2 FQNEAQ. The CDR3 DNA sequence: TGTGCCAGCAGCCATACTTGGGGAGTCAGGGGGAGTAGCAATCAGCCCCAGCATTTT. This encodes CASSHTWGVRGSSNQPQHF.

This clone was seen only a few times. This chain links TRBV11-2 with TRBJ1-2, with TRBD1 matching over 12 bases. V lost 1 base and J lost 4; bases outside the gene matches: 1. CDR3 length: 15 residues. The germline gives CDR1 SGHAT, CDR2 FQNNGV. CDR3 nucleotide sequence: TGTGCCAGCAGCTTAGCGGGACAGGGGGCCTATGGCTACACCTTC. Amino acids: CASSLAGQGAYGYTF. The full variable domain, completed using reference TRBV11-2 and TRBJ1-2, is EAGVAQSPRYKIIEKRQSVAFWCNPISGHATLYWYQQILGQGPKLLIQFQNNGVVDDSQLPKDRFSAERLKGVDSTLKIQPAKLEDSAVYLCASSLAGQGAYGYTFGSGTRLTVV.

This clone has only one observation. This CDR3 reads CASSLARERVFNTEAFF. The CDR3 coding sequence is TGTGCCAGCAGCTTAGCCAGGGAGCGGGTCTTCAACACTGAAGCTTTCTTT. This chain links TRBV7-8 with TRBJ1-1, with TRBD1 as a possible D gene (5 bases). Per the germline V gene, CDR1 is SGHVS and CDR2 is FQNEAQ. This CDR3 comprises 17 residues. V was cut by 0 bases and J by 2 bases, with 16 bases left in between.

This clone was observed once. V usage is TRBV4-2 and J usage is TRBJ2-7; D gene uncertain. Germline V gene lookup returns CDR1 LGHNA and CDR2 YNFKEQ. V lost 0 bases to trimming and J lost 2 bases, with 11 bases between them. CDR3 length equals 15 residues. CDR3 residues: CASSQDPLSTYEQYF. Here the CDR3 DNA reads TGTGCCAGCAGCCAAGATCCACTTTCGACCTACGAGCAGTACTTC.

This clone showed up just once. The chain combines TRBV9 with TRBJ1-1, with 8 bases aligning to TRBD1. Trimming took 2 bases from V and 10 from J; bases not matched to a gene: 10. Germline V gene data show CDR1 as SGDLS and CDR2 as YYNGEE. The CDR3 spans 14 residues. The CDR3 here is CASSVGQGASRAFF. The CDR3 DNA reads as TGTGCCAGCAGCGTGGGTCAGGGGGCCTCTCGAGCTTTCTTT.

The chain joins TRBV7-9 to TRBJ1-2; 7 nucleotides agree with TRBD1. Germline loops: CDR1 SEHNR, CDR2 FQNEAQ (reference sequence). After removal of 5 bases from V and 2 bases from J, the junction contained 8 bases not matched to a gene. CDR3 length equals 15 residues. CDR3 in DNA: TGTGCCAGCAGCCTACCCCAGGGGGTAAACTATGGCTACACCTTC. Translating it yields CASSLPQGVNYGYTF. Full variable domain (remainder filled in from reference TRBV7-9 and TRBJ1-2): DTGVSQNPRHKITKRGQNVTFRCDPISEHNRLYWYRQTLGQGPEFLTYFQNEAQLEKSRLLSDRFSAERPKGSFSTLEIQRTEQGDSAMYLCASSLPQGVNYGYTFGSGTRLTVV.

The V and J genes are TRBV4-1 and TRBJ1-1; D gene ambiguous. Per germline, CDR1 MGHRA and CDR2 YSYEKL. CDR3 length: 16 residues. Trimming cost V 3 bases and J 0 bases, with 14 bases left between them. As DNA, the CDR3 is TGCGCCAGCAGCCAGGTGAGATACTCCATGAACACTGAAGCTTTCTTT. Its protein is CASSQVRYSMNTEAFF.

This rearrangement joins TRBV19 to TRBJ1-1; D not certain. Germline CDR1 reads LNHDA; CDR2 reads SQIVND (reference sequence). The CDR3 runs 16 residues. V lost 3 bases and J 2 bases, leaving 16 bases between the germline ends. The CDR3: CASSMLEGQSNTEAFF. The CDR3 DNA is TGTGCCAGTAGTATGTTAGAGGGCCAATCAAACACTGAAGCTTTCTTT.

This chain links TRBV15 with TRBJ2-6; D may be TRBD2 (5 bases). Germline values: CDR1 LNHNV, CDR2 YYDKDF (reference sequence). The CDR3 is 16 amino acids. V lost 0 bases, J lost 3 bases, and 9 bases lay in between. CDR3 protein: CATSRDHGDGANVLTF. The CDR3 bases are TGTGCCACCAGCAGAGATCACGGGGATGGGGCCAACGTCCTGACTTTC.

This CDR3 is CASSPEPDQPQHF. The CDR3 nucleotides are TGTGCCAGCAGCCCCGAACCGGATCAGCCCCAGCATTTT. J is TRBJ1-5 and V is TRBV7-3; no reliable D call. This CDR3 has 13 residues. The germline CDR1 and CDR2 sequences are SGHTA and FQGTGA. Trimming took 5 bases from V and 5 from J, leaving 10 bases between them.

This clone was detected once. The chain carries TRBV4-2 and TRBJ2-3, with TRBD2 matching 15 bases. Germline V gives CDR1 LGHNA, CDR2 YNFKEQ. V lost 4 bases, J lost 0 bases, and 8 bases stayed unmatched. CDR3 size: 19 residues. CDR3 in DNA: TGTGCCAGCAGCCTGGGACTAGCGGGGGGCCAGACTAGCACAGATACGCAGTATTTT. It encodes CASSLGLAGGQTSTDTQYF.

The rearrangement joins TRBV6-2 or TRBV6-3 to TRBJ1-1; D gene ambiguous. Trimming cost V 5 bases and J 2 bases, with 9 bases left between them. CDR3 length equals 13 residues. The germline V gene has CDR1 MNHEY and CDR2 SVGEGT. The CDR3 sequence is CASSKTPNTEAFF. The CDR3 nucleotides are TGTGCCAGCAGTAAGACACCCAACACTGAAGCTTTCTTT.

The CDR3: CASSPTGSNPANYGYTF. The DNA for the CDR3 is TGTGCCAGCAGCCCTACAGGGAGCAATCCAGCTAACTATGGCTACACCTTC. This sequence joins TRBV7-8 and TRBJ1-2, with D perhaps matching TRBD1 (6 bases). Germline values: CDR1 SGHVS, CDR2 FQNEAQ. Trimming stripped 5 bases from V and 0 bases from J, with 19 bases between. This CDR3 contains 17 residues.

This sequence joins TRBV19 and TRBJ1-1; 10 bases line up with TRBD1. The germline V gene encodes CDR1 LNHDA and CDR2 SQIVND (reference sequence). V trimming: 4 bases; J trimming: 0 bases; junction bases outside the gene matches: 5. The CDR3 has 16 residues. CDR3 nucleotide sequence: TGTGCCAGTAGTACCGGGACAGGGGCCGTGAACACTGAAGCTTTCTTT. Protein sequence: CASSTGTGAVNTEAFF.

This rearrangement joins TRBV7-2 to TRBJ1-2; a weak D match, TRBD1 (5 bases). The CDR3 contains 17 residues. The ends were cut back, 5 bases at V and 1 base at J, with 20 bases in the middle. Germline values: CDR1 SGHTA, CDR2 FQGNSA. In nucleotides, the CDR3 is TGTGCCAGCAGCCCAACGGGACTGTCCTTTTTTAACTATGGCTACACCTTC. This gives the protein CASSPTGLSFFNYGYTF.

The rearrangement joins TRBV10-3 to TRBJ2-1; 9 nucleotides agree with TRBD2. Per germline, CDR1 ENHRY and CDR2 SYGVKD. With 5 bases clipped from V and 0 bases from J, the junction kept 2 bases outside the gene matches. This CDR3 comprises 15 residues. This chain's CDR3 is CAISSGGSSYNEQFF. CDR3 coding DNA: TGTGCCATCAGTAGCGGGGGGAGCTCCTACAATGAGCAGTTCTTC.

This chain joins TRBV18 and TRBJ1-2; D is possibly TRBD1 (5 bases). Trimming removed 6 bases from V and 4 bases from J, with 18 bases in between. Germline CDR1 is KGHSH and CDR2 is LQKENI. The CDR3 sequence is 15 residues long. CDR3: CASSPDSGGTYGYTF. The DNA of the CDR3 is TGTGCCAGCTCCCCCGATTCGGGGGGGACCTATGGCTACACCTTC.

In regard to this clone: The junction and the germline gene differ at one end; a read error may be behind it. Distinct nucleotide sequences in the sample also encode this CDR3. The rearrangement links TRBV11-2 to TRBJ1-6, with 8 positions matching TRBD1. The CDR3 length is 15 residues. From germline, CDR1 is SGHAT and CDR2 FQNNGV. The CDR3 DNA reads TGTGCCAGCAGCTTACGGACAGGGATCGGAACACCACTCCACTTT. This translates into CASSLRTGIGTPLHF.

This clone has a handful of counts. This CDR3 reads CASSEYIGGGADGYTF. As DNA, the CDR3 is TGTGCCAGCAGTGAATACATAGGAGGGGGGGCGGATGGCTACACCTTC. The chain couples TRBV25-1 to TRBJ1-2; D possibly corresponds to TRBD1 (6 bases). V was pared by 0 bases and J by 6 bases, with 17 bases between. This CDR3 is built from 16 residues. Germline loops: CDR1 MGHDK, CDR2 SYGVNS.

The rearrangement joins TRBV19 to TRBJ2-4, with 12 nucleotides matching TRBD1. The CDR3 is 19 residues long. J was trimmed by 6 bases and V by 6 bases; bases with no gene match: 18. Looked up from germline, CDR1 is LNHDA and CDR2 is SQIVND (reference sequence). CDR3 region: CASSSPGQGASGRLNIQYF. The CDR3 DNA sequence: TGTGCCAGTAGCTCGCCGGGACAGGGGGCGAGCGGAAGATTAAACATTCAGTACTTC.

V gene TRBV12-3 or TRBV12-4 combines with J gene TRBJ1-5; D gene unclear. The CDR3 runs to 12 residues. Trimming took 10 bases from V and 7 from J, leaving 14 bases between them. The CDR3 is CATSRAGQPQHF. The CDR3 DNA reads TGTGCCACCTCGCGGGCGGGGCAGCCCCAGCATTTT.